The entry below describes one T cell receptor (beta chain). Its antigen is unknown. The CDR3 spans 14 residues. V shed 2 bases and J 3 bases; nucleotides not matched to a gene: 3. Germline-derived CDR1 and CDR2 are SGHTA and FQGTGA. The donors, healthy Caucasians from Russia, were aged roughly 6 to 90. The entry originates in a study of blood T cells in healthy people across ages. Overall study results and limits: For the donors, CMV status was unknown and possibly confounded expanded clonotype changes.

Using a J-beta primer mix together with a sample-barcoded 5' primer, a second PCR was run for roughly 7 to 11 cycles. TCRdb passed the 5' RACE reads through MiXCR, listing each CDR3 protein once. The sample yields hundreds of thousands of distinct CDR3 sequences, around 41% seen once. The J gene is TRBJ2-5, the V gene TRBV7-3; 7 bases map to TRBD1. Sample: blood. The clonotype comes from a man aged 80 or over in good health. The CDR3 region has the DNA TGTGCCAGCAGCTTATTTGGGACAGAAGAGACCCAGTACTTC. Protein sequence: CASSLFGTEETQYF.